Each of the 31 T cell receptor beta chains below was sequenced from the same sample in a study of identical twins. MiXCR was run by TCRdb on the 5' RACE reads, yielding one entry per CDR3 protein. The table shows hundreds of thousands of distinct CDR3 sequences, with 8% to 9% occurring only once. The same data also contributed to another study, on yellow fever vaccine responses in identical twins.

The sequencing sample was made of memory (CD45RO+) T cells sorted from blood. The receptors originated from a woman aged 18-35 years in good health.

This clonotype was observed a few times. The chain couples TRBV11-2 to TRBJ2-5, with 7 nucleotides matching TRBD2. Unmatched junction bases numbered 9, after V lost 5 bases and J lost 3 bases. There are 15 residues in the CDR3. Germline V gene lookup returns CDR1 SGHAT and CDR2 FQNNGV. The DNA of the CDR3 is TGTGCCAGCAGCCCCCGATGGGGGGGGAAAGAGACCCAGTACTTC. Amino acid sequence: CASSPRWGGKETQYF.

This clonotype came up many times. The rearrangement links TRBV5-1 to TRBJ1-6; D unresolved. The V gene lost 4 bases and the J gene lost 13 bases, with 15 bases spanning the gap. The germline V gene encodes CDR1 SGHRS and CDR2 YFSETQ. The CDR3 contains 13 residues. CDR3 region: CASSPGGVGPLHF. The CDR3, as DNA: TGCGCCAGCAGCCCCGGCGGGGTCGGGCCCCTCCACTTT.

The V call is TRBV18, the J call TRBJ2-3, with D perhaps matching TRBD2 (5 bases). This CDR3 comprises 15 residues. V was cut by 2 bases and J by 1 base, with 10 bases left in between. The germline V gene has CDR1 KGHSH and CDR2 LQKENI. The CDR3 DNA reads as TGTGCCAGCTCACCAGGGCGGGCCGGCACAGATACGCAGTATTTT. Its translation is CASSPGRAGTDTQYF.

This clonotype has at least ten counts. V is TRBV11-2 and J is TRBJ2-1; the D gene is possibly TRBD1 (5 bases). Germline V lookup: CDR1 SGHAT, CDR2 FQNNGV. Trimming removed 0 bases at V and 6 bases at J, with 9 bases between. The CDR3 has 14 amino acids. CDR3 in amino acids: CASSLDRAGNEQFF. As DNA, the CDR3 is TGTGCCAGCAGCTTAGACAGGGCTGGCAATGAGCAGTTCTTC.

This clonotype has ten or more counts. The genes are TRBV12-3 or TRBV12-4 and TRBJ1-3, with unresolved D. V was pared by 6 bases and J by 0 bases, with 12 bases between. This CDR3 region has 15 residues. Here the CDR3 reads CASSIQAISGNTIYF. CDR3 nucleotides: TGTGCCAGCAGCATCCAGGCTATCTCTGGAAACACCATATATTTT.

J is TRBJ2-4 and V is TRBV10-2; no definite D call. The CDR3 loop spans 15 amino acids. Germline-derived CDR1 and CDR2 are WSHSY and SAAADI. Trimming pared 5 bases from V and 1 base from J, leaving 12 bases between. In DNA form, the CDR3 reads TGCGCCAGCAGTCCTTCAGACCTGGCCAAAAACATTCAGTACTTC. Protein product: CASSPSDLAKNIQYF.

This clonotype has a handful of counts. The chain is built from TRBV7-6 and TRBJ2-3; tentative D call: TRBD2 (6 bases). The CDR3 is made up of 15 amino acids. The V end lost 0 bases, the J end lost 0 bases, and 7 bases lay between the germline ends. The germline CDR1 and CDR2 sequences are SGHVS and FNYEAQ. The CDR3, as DNA: TGTGCCAGCAGCTTAGCGGGACTCAGCACAGATACGCAGTATTTT. It codes for CASSLAGLSTDTQYF.

This clonotype was seen a handful of times. V usage is TRBV6-1 and J usage is TRBJ2-1; 8 nucleotides line up with TRBD2. This CDR3 is built from 17 residues. Germline V gene sequence: CDR1 MNHNS, CDR2 SASEGT. With V trimmed by 6 bases and J by 7 bases, 17 bases remained unmatched. The CDR3 DNA reads TGTGCCAGCAGGCAGCGGGAGTTTCCAGTAAAACGTAATGAGCAGTTCTTC. Its protein is CASRQREFPVKRNEQFF.

The V and J genes are TRBV20-1 and TRBJ2-1, with a tentative D call TRBD2 (5 bases). The CDR3 is 13 residues long. Per the germline V gene, CDR1 is DFQATT and CDR2 is SNEGSKA (reference sequence). Trimming left V 4 bases short and J 6 bases short, with 13 bases between. The CDR3 reads CSATRNSVNEQFF. The CDR3, as DNA: TGCAGTGCTACACGCAATAGCGTCAATGAGCAGTTCTTC.

The J gene is TRBJ2-1, the V gene TRBV5-6, with 8 positions matching TRBD2. Trimming removed 2 bases from V and 5 bases from J; junction bases left unmatched: 6. CDR1 and CDR2 (germline): SGHDT, YYEEEE. The CDR3 has 15 residues. CDR3 nucleotides: TGTGCCAGCAGCTTCCCGGCTAGCGGGCACAATGAGCAGTTCTTC. It encodes CASSFPASGHNEQFF.

This clonotype was seen many times. The chain links TRBV6-1 to TRBJ2-6; TRBD2 matches 14 bases. Germline V gene data show CDR1 as MNHNS and CDR2 as SASEGT. Trimming at V came to 6 bases and at J to 2 bases, leaving 3 bases not matched to a gene. This CDR3 contains 17 residues. The CDR3: CASRKGLAGAGANVLTF. Written as DNA, the CDR3 is TGTGCCAGCAGAAAGGGACTAGCGGGAGCTGGGGCCAACGTCCTGACTTTC.

This clonotype has ten or more counts. The chain is built from TRBV3-1 and TRBJ1-3, with TRBD1 matching over 7 bases. Germline V lookup: CDR1 LGHDT, CDR2 YNNKEL (reference sequence). Trimming took 4 bases from V and 4 from J; bases not matched to a gene: 13. This CDR3 has 17 amino acids. The CDR3 reads CASSRPGTGVWGNTIYF. The CDR3 nucleotides read TGTGCCAGCAGCCGCCCCGGCACAGGGGTATGGGGAAACACCATATATTTT.

The gene calls are TRBV6-5 and TRBJ2-2, with a tentative D call TRBD2 (7 bases). Trimming took off 3 bases at V and 7 bases at J, with 15 bases between the two ends. The length of the CDR3 is 15 residues. The germline V gene has CDR1 MNHEY and CDR2 SVGAGI. In nucleotides, the CDR3 is TGTGCCAGCAGTTATAGGGGGGCTAGCGGCGGGGAGCTGTTTTTT. Protein: CASSYRGASGGELFF.

The chain couples TRBV3-1 to TRBJ2-1, with TRBD2 as a possible D gene (5 bases). Trimming shortened V by 3 bases and J by 5 bases, and 8 bases separated the two germline ends. The CDR3 covers 13 residues. The germline CDR1 and CDR2 sequences are LGHDT and YNNKEL (reference sequence). The CDR3 sequence: CASSHYGDNEQFF. In DNA form, the CDR3 reads TGTGCCAGCAGCCATTACGGGGACAATGAGCAGTTCTTC.

This clonotype has just a few counts. This chain uses TRBV20-1 with TRBJ1-5; 8 bases align to TRBD1. Germline trimming cut 0 bases from V and 1 base from J; bases unmatched to any gene: 5. The CDR3 spans 16 residues. CDR1 is DFQATT, CDR2 SNEGSKA, per germline (reference sequence). CDR3 amino acids: CSARDLQGGSNQPQHF. Here the CDR3 DNA reads TGCAGTGCTAGAGATCTACAGGGGGGGAGCAATCAGCCCCAGCATTTT.

This clonotype was seen many times. V gene TRBV3-1 combines with J gene TRBJ1-2, with 7 bases aligning to TRBD1. The junction had 9 bases not matched to a gene; V was cut back by 0 bases and J by 2 bases. This CDR3 is 17 amino acids long. Germline V gene data show CDR1 as LGHDT and CDR2 as YNNKEL (reference sequence). CDR3 region: CASSQDRPGTVNYGYTF. For the CDR3, the DNA is TGTGCCAGCAGCCAAGACCGACCCGGGACAGTAAACTATGGCTACACCTTC.

The chain recombines TRBV20-1 with TRBJ1-6; D uncertain. The germline V and J ends were trimmed by 0 bases and 5 bases, with 14 bases remaining between them. This CDR3 is 16 amino acids long. The germline V gene encodes CDR1 DFQATT and CDR2 SNEGSKA (reference sequence). The CDR3 here is CSARDGRRGDNSPLHF. The CDR3, as DNA: TGCAGTGCTAGAGACGGACGACGGGGAGATAATTCACCCCTCCACTTT.

The rearrangement uses TRBV27 and TRBJ2-2; D is possibly TRBD1 or TRBD2 (7 bases each). The V gene's germline CDR1 is MNHEY and CDR2 SMNVEV (reference sequence). The CDR3 spans 14 residues. V lost 8 bases and J 6 bases, leaving 16 bases between the germline ends. This chain's CDR3 is CASQGRGRAGELFF. The CDR3 nucleotides read TGTGCCAGCCAGGGGAGGGGGCGGGCCGGGGAGCTGTTTTTT.

There are a few counts of this clonotype. The V and J genes are TRBV10-3 and TRBJ1-2; a weak D match, TRBD1 (6 bases). Germline V gene lookup returns CDR1 ENHRY and CDR2 SYGVKD. This CDR3 is built from 14 residues. The V end lost 6 bases, the J end lost 1 base, and 12 bases lay between the germline ends. The CDR3 here is CAISAGTINYGYTF. CDR3 DNA: TGTGCCATCAGCGCCGGGACAATTAACTATGGCTACACCTTC.

This clonotype was counted at least ten times. The genes are TRBV20-1 and TRBJ2-4, with D perhaps matching TRBD1 or TRBD2 (5 bases each). The V and J ends lost 0 bases and 5 bases respectively, with 14 bases between them. The CDR3 has 15 residues. Germline assignment: CDR1 DFQATT and CDR2 SNEGSKA (reference sequence). CDR3 residues: CSARDPTRGENIQYF. The CDR3 nucleotides are TGCAGTGCTAGAGATCCCACGCGAGGGGAAAACATTCAGTACTTC.

This clonotype has only a few counts. J is TRBJ2-5 and V is TRBV7-9; 8 bases agree with TRBD2. Germline V gives CDR1 SEHNR, CDR2 FQNEAQ (reference sequence). Trimming removed 2 bases from V and 5 bases from J; junction bases left unmatched: 7. The CDR3 spans 15 residues. CDR3 bases: TGTGCCAGCAGCTTATCTGCGGGAGGAATCGAGACCCAGTACTTC. As protein: CASSLSAGGIETQYF.

This clonotype was picked up many times. The J gene is TRBJ2-7, the V gene TRBV2, with TRBD2 matching 11 bases. The V segment lost 4 bases and the J segment 6 bases; nucleotides outside the gene matches: 5. CDR3 length equals 14 residues. Germline V CDR1 and CDR2: SNHLY, FYNNEI. In nucleotides, the CDR3 is TGTGCCAGCAGTGGGGCTAGCGGGAGGAGCGAGCAGTACTTC. Translation gives CASSGASGRSEQYF.

In this sample, this clonotype turned up a few times. This chain uses TRBV28 with TRBJ2-5; D perhaps matches TRBD1 (6 bases). This CDR3 is 15 amino acids long. Trimming pared 8 bases from V and 4 bases from J, leaving 20 bases between. Looked up from germline, CDR1 is MDHEN and CDR2 is SYDVKM. In DNA, the CDR3 is TGTGCCAGCGGAAAGACAGGCGTCTTGGGAGAGACCCAGTACTTC. Protein: CASGKTGVLGETQYF.

This clonotype has only a few counts. The genes are TRBV3-1 and TRBJ2-7; 8 bases fit TRBD2. The CDR3 runs to 17 residues. Germline V gene data show CDR1 as LGHDT and CDR2 as YNNKEL (reference sequence). The trim removed 0 bases at V and 6 bases at J, leaving 13 bases unmatched. The CDR3 nucleotides are TGTGCCAGCAGCCAAGATCTCGGGCGGGAGGCACCACGCGAGCAGTACTTC. It translates to CASSQDLGREAPREQYF.

V is TRBV20-1 and J is TRBJ2-3; D gene uncertain. Trimming removed 6 bases from V and 0 bases from J, with 19 bases in between. The germline V gene encodes CDR1 DFQATT and CDR2 SNEGSKA (reference sequence). This CDR3 is 16 amino acids long. This chain's CDR3 is CSAHPPISQSTDTQYF. DNA of the CDR3: TGCAGTGCCCATCCCCCGATCAGCCAGAGCACAGATACGCAGTATTTT.

This clonotype was detected only a few times. The V gene is TRBV12-3 or TRBV12-4, the J gene TRBJ2-2; 8 nucleotides agree with TRBD2. There are 14 residues in the CDR3. The V segment lost 6 bases and the J segment 7 bases; nucleotides outside the gene matches: 7. CDR3 amino acids: CASSTGGPVGELFF. The CDR3 DNA is TGTGCCAGCAGCACGGGGGGGCCGGTCGGGGAGCTGTTTTTT.

This clonotype was recorded at least ten times. V and J are TRBV5-1 and TRBJ2-3; TRBD1 matches at 7 bases. The CDR3 contains 15 residues. CDR1 is SGHRS and CDR2 is YFSETQ in the germline V gene. Unmatched junction bases numbered 7, after V lost 2 bases and J lost 4 bases. Here the CDR3 reads CASSLQGNVADTQYF. The CDR3 nucleotides are TGCGCCAGCAGCTTACAGGGGAATGTGGCAGATACGCAGTATTTT.

This clonotype was seen a few times. This sequence joins TRBV11-2 and TRBJ2-4; D is possibly TRBD2 (6 bases). CDR1 and CDR2 from the germline V gene are SGHAT and FQNNGV. The CDR3 runs 20 residues. Trimming took off 5 bases at V and 0 bases at J, with 26 bases between the two ends. The CDR3 DNA is TGTGCCAGCAGCCTCCCCCTCCGGGGGTATGGGGGTATAGCCAAAAACATTCAGTACTTC. Its translation is CASSLPLRGYGGIAKNIQYF.

This clonotype occurred many times. V and J are TRBV7-8 and TRBJ1-6, with 12 bases lining up with TRBD1. The CDR3 is 17 amino acids. Germline CDR1 reads SGHVS; CDR2 reads FQNEAQ. V dropped 7 bases and J dropped 2; count of bases not matched to a gene: 6. The CDR3 is CASKGQGATPYNSPLHF. CDR3 DNA sequence: TGTGCCAGCAAGGGACAGGGGGCGACTCCCTATAATTCACCCCTCCACTTT. The whole variable domain, remainder taken from reference TRBV7-8 and TRBJ1-6, is GAGVSQSPRYKVAKRGQDVALRCDPISGHVSLFWYQQALGQGPEFLTYFQNEAQLDKSGLPSDRFFAERPEGSVSTLKIQRTQQEDSAVYLCASKGQGATPYNSPLHFGNGTRLTVT.

CDR3 sequence: CASTFRSLDRGKGYTF. CDR3 bases: TGTGCCAGCACCTTCCGGTCCCTGGACAGGGGGAAGGGCTACACCTTC. This chain links TRBV28 with TRBJ1-2, with 10 bases lining up with TRBD1. The CDR3 covers 16 residues. The V segment lost 7 bases and the J segment 8 bases; nucleotides outside the gene matches: 16. Germline CDR1 MDHEN, CDR2 SYDVKM.

The J gene is TRBJ2-1, the V gene TRBV5-6; no clear D. This CDR3 has 16 residues. Germline values: CDR1 SGHDT, CDR2 YYEEEE. With 3 bases removed from V and 5 bases from J, the gap between germline ends came to 18 bases. The CDR3 loop reads CASSSRLLSWNNEQFF. The CDR3 nucleotides are TGTGCCAGCAGCTCCCGGCTCCTCAGCTGGAACAATGAGCAGTTCTTC.